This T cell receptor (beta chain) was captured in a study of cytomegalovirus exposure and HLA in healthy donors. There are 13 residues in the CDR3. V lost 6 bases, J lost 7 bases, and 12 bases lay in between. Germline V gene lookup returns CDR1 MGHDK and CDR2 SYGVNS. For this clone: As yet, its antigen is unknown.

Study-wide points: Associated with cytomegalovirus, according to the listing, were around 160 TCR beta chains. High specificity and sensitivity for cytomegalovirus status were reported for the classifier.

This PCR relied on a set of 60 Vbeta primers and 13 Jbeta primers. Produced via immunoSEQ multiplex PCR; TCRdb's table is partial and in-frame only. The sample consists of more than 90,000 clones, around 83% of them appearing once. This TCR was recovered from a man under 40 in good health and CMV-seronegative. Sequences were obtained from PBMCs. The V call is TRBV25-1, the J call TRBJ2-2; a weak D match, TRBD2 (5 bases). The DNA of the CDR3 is TGTGCCAGCAGAAGGGCGGAGGTCGGGGAGCTGTTTTTT. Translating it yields CASRRAEVGELFF.